This TCR beta chain is drawn from a study of CD8+ T cells in alopecia areata. This clone was recorded a few times. Sequencing templates came from extracted RNA that was reverse transcribed into cDNA. TCRdb's copy holds only in-frame clones and misses some; the assay was immunoSEQ multiplex PCR. This table has just over 150,000 clones, less than 65% appearing once. Germline CDR1 reads LGHNA; CDR2 reads YSLEER. V was cut by 1 base and J by 2 bases, with 6 bases left in between. CDR3 size: 14 residues. This sample comprised CD8+ T cells sorted from blood, obtained at week 0. The chain combines TRBV4-3 with TRBJ2-1; no reliable D call. The sequence was collected from a human donor with alopecia areata. CDR3 bases: TGCGCCAGCAGCCAAGGAGTGACCTACAATGAGCAGTTCTTC. This sequence encodes CASSQGVTYNEQFF.